This TCR beta chain was recovered during a study of spatial heterogeneity in lung cancer. Across the study: Alpha-chain sequences were detected in numbers that were consistently lower than beta-chain sequences. Overall study results and limits: Higher tumor mutation counts went along with higher counts of expanded intratumoral alpha and beta TCRs.

Concerning this clonotype: What it binds is not known. This beta chain turned up in a library designed for alpha chains; as an off-target read, its abundance says little.

TCR cDNA molecules each carried a unique molecular identifier. TCRdb ran MiXCR on the 5' RACE reads and lists one entry per CDR3 protein. The data show 6,000 to 8,500 distinct CDR3 sequences, with 10% to 15% seen just once and about 8.5% held by the top ten. The V end lost 10 bases, the J end lost 4 bases, and 11 bases lay between the germline ends. CDR3 size: 11 residues. From germline, CDR1 is ENHRY and CDR2 SYGVKD. Time point defined: sample taken at primary tumor resection. The sequenced material consisted of unsorted whole RNA from tumor, nontumor lung or frozen PBMC. The sequencing here drew on lung tumor tissue, taken at surgery. The clonotype comes from a male donor with early-stage non-small cell lung cancer. The rearrangement uses TRBV10-3 and TRBJ2-7; D is perhaps TRBD2 (5 bases). This CDR3 is CATGVLYEQYF. The DNA for the CDR3 is TGTGCCACCGGGGTCTTATACGAGCAGTACTTC.